Listed below are T cell receptor beta chains from one sample, sequenced in a study of cytomegalovirus exposure and HLA in healthy donors. The protocol was immunoSEQ multiplex PCR, while the TCRdb copy is restricted to in-frame clones and leaves out a portion. This table has roughly 150,000 clones, approximately 85% appearing once. Sequenced material: PBMCs. The receptors shown here come from a man aged 25 to 45 in good health and CMV-seropositive. Each CDR3 is given with its conserved first and last residue. Fields, in order: D gene, V gene, J gene, clone size, CDR3 protein, CDR3 DNA. The D gene is left open where the match is weak. The listing skips clone size in some rows; elsewhere it reads once, few, many or a size class.

>NA|TRBV7-2|TRBJ1-5|NA
CASSLGGFNQPQHF
TGTGCCAGCAGCTTGGGGGGGTTCAATCAGCCCCAGCATTTT
>NA|TRBV7-9|TRBJ2-2|once
CSSSPGAGELFF
TGTTCCAGCAGCCCAGGGGCCGGGGAGCTGTTTTTT
>NA|TRBV9|TRBJ2-7|NA
CASSILDGDEQYF
TGTGCCAGCAGCATCCTAGACGGGGACGAGCAGTACTTC
>TRBD2|TRBV15|TRBJ2-7|NA
CATSRDRTSDGHEQYF
TGTGCCACCAGCAGAGATCGGACTAGCGACGGCCACGAGCAGTACTTC
>NA|TRBV5-6|TRBJ2-5|NA
CASSLGARGAKETQYF
TGTGCCAGCAGCTTGGGTGCACGGGGGGCTAAAGAGACCCAGTACTTC
>TRBD1|TRBV2|TRBJ2-7|NA
CATTGQGEYEQYF
TGTGCCACTACTGGTCAGGGGGAGTACGAGCAGTACTTC
>TRBD2|TRBV5-1|TRBJ2-2|NA
CASSSSSGLNTGELFF
TGCGCCAGCAGCTCGAGTAGCGGGTTGAACACCGGGGAGCTGTTTTTT
>TRBD2|TRBV7-9|TRBJ2-5|NA
CASSLVAGGEGTQYF
TGTGCCAGCAGCCTAGTAGCGGGAGGGGAAGGGACCCAGTACTTC
>TRBD1|TRBV11-3|TRBJ2-5|NA
CASSLGSDRGGETQYF
TGTGCCAGCAGCTTAGGGTCCGACAGGGGGGGAGAGACCCAGTACTTC
>NA|TRBV2|TRBJ1-2|NA
CASSRGGGYGYTF
TGTGCCAGCAGCAGGGGCGGGGGCTATGGCTACACCTTC
>TRBD2|TRBV7-2|TRBJ2-5|NA
CASSPSGSGGTQYF
TGTGCCAGCAGCCCGTCAGGGTCGGGGGGGACCCAGTACTTC
>TRBD2|TRBV7-8|TRBJ2-1|few
CASSLPGELAGGPKYNEQFF
TGTGCCAGCAGCCTACCGGGGGAACTAGCGGGAGGCCCCAAATACAATGAGCAGTTCTTC
>NA|TRBV5-1|TRBJ2-1|NA
CASSFGNEQFF
TGCGCCAGCAGCTTCGGGAATGAGCAGTTCTTC
>NA|TRBV7-8|TRBJ2-2|few
CASSPQGYGELFF
TGTGCCAGCAGCCCACAGGGCTACGGGGAGCTGTTTTTT
>NA|TRBV5-5|TRBJ1-2|NA
CASSPGGGGGGYTF
TGTGCCAGCAGCCCCGGGGGGGGTGGCGGTGGCTACACCTTC
>TRBD2|TRBV18|TRBJ2-1|NA
CASSGGLAGEVEQFF
TGTGCCAGCTCGGGGGGACTAGCGGGAGAGGTTGAGCAGTTCTTC
>TRBD1|TRBV19|TRBJ1-3|NA
CASGVRQGYSGNTIYF
TGTGCCAGTGGTGTCCGACAGGGTTACTCTGGAAACACCATATATTTT
>NA|TRBV6-5|TRBJ1-2|NA
CASSYSPADLYGYTF
TGTGCCAGCAGTTACTCACCGGCGGATCTCTATGGCTACACCTTC
>TRBD2|TRBV11-2|TRBJ2-1|NA
CASTTGGGYNEQFF
TGTGCCAGCACTACGGGAGGAGGCTACAATGAGCAGTTCTTC
>TRBD2|TRBV4-1|TRBJ2-1|once
CASSSQREYNEQFF
TGCGCCAGCAGCAGCCAGCGGGAGTACAATGAGCAGTTCTTC
>TRBD1|TRBV6-6|TRBJ2-7|NA
CAGGQDSYEQYF
TGTGCCGGGGGACAGGACTCCTACGAGCAGTACTTC
>NA|TRBV7-8|TRBJ2-3|NA
CASSYGIGLGAGASTDTQYF
TGTGCCAGCAGCTACGGAATAGGCCTGGGGGCGGGAGCAAGCACAGATACGCAGTATTTT